The 2 T cell receptor beta chains below were found in one sample sequenced in a study of response to subunit inactivated influenza vaccine. TCRdb analysed the RT-PCR reads with MiXCR anew, one entry per CDR3 protein. Of 500,000 to 600,000 distinct CDR3 sequences listed, 7.5% to 8.5% are singletons. Sample: PBMCs from blood, taken about 24 months after vaccination. The receptors were sampled from a man aged 45-69 years who received an inactivated influenza vaccine.

The chain has TRBV25-1 and TRBJ2-7; TRBD2 is a possible D gene (5 bases). This CDR3 has 15 amino acids. CDR1 MGHDK and CDR2 SYGVNS come from the germline V gene. Trimming took off 4 bases at V and 0 bases at J, with 13 bases between the two ends. CDR3 DNA: TGTGCCAGCAGTGCATACAGAGGGAGCTCCTACGAGCAGTACTTC. It encodes CASSAYRGSSYEQYF.

The sample holds a few counts of this clonotype. The chain recombines TRBV20-1 with TRBJ2-2, with D perhaps TRBD2 (6 bases). Trimming stripped 2 bases from V and 1 base from J, with 14 bases between. Germline CDR1 DFQATT, CDR2 SNEGSKA (reference sequence). The CDR3 consists of 16 residues. The CDR3 spells CSARRASVKNTGELFF. In DNA form, the CDR3 reads TGCAGTGCTAGACGAGCTAGCGTCAAGAACACCGGGGAGCTGTTTTTT.